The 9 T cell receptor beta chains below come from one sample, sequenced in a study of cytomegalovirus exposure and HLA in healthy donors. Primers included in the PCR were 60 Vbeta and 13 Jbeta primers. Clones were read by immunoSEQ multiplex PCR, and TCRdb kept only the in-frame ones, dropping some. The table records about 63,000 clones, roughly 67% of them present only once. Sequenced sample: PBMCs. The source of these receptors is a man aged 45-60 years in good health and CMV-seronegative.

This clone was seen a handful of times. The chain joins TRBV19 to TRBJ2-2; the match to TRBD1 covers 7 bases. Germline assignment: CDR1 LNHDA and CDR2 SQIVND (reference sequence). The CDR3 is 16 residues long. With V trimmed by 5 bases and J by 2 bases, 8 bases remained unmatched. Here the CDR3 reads CASSVRTGKNTGELFF. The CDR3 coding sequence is TGTGCCAGTAGTGTCCGGACAGGAAAAAACACCGGGGAGCTGTTTTTT.

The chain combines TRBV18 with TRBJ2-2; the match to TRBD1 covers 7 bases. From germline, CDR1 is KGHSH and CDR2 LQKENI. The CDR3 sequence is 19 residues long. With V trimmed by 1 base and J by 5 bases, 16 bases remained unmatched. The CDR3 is CASSPHGTANDQLTGELFF. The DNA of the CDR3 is TGTGCCAGCTCACCACACGGGACAGCCAACGATCAGCTTACCGGGGAGCTGTTTTTT.

CDR3 sequence (DNA): TGCGCCAGCAGCTCCGGGACTAGCGGGCGCCAGCTGCAGTATTTT. It specifies CASSSGTSGRQLQYF. The chain joins TRBV5-1 to TRBJ2-3; 12 nucleotides match TRBD2. The V segment lost 3 bases and the J segment 11 bases; nucleotides outside the gene matches: 10. The CDR3 covers 15 residues. CDR1 and CDR2 (germline): SGHRS, YFSETQ.

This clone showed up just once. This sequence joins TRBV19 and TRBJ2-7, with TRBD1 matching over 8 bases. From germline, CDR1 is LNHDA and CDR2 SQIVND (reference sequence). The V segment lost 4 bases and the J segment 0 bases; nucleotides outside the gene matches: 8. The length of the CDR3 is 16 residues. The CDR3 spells CASSNVGRGPSYEQYF. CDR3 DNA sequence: TGTGCCAGTAGTAATGTGGGCAGGGGGCCCTCCTACGAGCAGTACTTC. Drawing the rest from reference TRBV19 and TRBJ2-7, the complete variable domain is DGGITQSPKYLFRKEGQNVTLSCEQNLNHDAMYWYRQDPGQGLRLIYYSQIVNDFQKGDIAEGYSVSREKKESFPLTVTSAQKNPTAFYLCASSNVGRGPSYEQYFGPGTRLTVT.

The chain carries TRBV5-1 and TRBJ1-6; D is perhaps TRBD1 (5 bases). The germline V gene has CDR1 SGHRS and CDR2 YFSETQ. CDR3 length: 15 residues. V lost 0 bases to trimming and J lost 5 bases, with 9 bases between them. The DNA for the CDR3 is TGCGCCAGCAGCTTGGGGGACTCGAATAATTCACCCCTCCACTTT. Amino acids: CASSLGDSNNSPLHF.

The CDR3 DNA is TGTGCCAGCAGCTACCCCAGCGGGGGGCAACAGACCCAGTACTTC. This codes for CASSYPSGGQQTQYF. V and J are TRBV28 and TRBJ2-5; 9 nucleotides align to TRBD2. The germline CDR1 and CDR2 sequences are MDHEN and SYDVKM. The CDR3 spans 15 residues. V lost 6 bases, J lost 6 bases, and 11 bases stayed unmatched.

CDR3 in amino acids: CARTQRYGSNNEQFF. As DNA, the CDR3 is TGTGCCCGCACCCAACGTTACGGTTCCAACAATGAGCAGTTCTTC. V usage is TRBV9 and J usage is TRBJ2-1; no reliable D call. The V gene's germline CDR1 is SGDLS and CDR2 YYNGEE. The CDR3 length is 15 residues. The ends were cut back, 10 bases at V and 5 bases at J, with 22 bases in the middle.

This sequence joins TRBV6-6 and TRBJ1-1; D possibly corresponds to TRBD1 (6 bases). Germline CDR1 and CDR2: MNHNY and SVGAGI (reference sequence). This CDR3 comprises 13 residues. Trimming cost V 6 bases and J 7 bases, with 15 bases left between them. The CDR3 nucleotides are TGTGCCAGCAGGGAACAGGGTGGCAGTGAAGCTTTCTTT. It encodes CASREQGGSEAFF.

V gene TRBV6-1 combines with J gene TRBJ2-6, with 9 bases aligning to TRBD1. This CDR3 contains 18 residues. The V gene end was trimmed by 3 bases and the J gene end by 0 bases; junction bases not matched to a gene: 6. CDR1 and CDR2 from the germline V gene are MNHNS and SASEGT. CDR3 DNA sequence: TGTGCCAGCAGTGACCGAGGACAGGGGAGCTCTGGGGCCAACGTCCTGACTTTC. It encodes CASSDRGQGSSGANVLTF.